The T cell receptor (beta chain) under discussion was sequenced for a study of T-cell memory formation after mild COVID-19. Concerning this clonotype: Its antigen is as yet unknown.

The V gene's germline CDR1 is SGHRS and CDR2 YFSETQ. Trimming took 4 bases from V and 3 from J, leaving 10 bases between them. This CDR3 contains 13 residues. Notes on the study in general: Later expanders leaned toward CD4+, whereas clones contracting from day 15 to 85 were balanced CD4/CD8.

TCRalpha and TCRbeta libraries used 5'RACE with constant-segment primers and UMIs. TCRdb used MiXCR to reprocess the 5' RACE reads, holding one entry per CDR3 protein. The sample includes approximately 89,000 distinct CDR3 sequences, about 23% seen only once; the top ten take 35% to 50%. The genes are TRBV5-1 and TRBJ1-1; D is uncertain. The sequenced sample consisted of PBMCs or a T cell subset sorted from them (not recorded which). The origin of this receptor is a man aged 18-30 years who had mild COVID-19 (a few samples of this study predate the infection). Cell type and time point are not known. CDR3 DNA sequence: TGCGCCAGCAGCCGGAGTGCGGACACTGAAGCTTTCTTT. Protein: CASSRSADTEAFF.